This entry concerns a single T cell receptor beta chain. In each case, RNA was isolated and then reverse transcribed into cDNA as the sequencing template. Here immunoSEQ multiplex PCR was the method, and the copy in TCRdb shows in-frame clones only, minus some. Counted here are 120,000 to 150,000 clones, around 86% occurring once; the ten biggest clones make up about 13%. The data are from a study of CD8+ T cells in alopecia areata. Treatment noted: oral pan-JAK inhibitor, 5-10 mg twice daily. CDR1 and CDR2 from the germline V gene are MGHRA and YSYEKL. The CDR3 has 16 amino acids. Trimming cost V 2 bases and J 6 bases; bases outside gene matches: 9.

The receptor was derived from a human donor with alopecia areata. This chain connects TRBV4-1 to TRBJ2-2; 7 nucleotides agree with TRBD1. The source material was CD8+ T cells sorted from blood, sampled at week 4, from a patient treated with tofacitinib. The CDR3 sequence: CASSQYGTVFPGELFF. CDR3 nucleotide sequence: TGCGCCAGCAGCCAATACGGGACAGTATTCCCCGGGGAGCTGTTTTTT.